This T cell receptor (beta chain) came from a study of long-term antiretroviral therapy in people with HIV. General study points: Blood dating 2004 to 2017 may reflect older ART regimens.

V lost 10 bases and J lost 8; bases outside the gene matches: 10. The CDR3 is made up of 13 amino acids. Germline V gives CDR1 MDHEN, CDR2 SYDVKM. As to this clone: Antigen unknown.

A v3.0 immunoSEQ assay was performed at survey level. Sequencing had a target that covered 40,000-50,000 T-cell genomes per sample. Only in-frame clones appear in the TCRdb table, and some are missing; sequencing was by immunoSEQ multiplex PCR. This sample yields tens of thousands of clones, of which about 85% are seen a single time; almost 3.5% belongs to the top ten. The sample here was unsorted PBMCs, taken 1.9 years after starting antiretroviral therapy. The TCR originated in a woman between 50 and 59 years old with HIV. V usage is TRBV28 and J usage is TRBJ2-1, with TRBD2 matching 8 bases. DNA of the CDR3: TGTGCCACCACCGGGACTAGTACGGATGAGCAGTTCTTC. Its protein is CATTGTSTDEQFF.